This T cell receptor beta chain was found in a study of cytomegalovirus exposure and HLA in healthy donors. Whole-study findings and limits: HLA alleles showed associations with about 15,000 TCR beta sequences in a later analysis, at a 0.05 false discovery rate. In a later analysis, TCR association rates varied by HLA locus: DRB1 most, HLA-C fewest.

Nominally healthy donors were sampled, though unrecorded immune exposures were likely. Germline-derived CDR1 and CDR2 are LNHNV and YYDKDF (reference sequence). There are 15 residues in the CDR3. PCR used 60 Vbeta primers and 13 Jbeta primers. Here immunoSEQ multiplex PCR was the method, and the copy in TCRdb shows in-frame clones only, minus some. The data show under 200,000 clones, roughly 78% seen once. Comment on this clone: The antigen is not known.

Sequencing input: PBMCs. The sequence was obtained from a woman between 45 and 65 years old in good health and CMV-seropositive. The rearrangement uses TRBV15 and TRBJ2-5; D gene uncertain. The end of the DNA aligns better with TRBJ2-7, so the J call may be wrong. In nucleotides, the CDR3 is TGTGCCACCAGCAGAGTGGTTGCGAGCTCCTACGAGCAGTACTTC. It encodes CATSRVVASSYEQYF.